The 21 T cell receptor beta chains below all came from one sample that was sequenced in a study of monozygotic twins with cystic fibrosis. Here immunoSEQ multiplex PCR was the method, and the copy in TCRdb shows in-frame clones only, minus some. The table lists more than 30,000 clones, just over 95% of them singletons. The specimen sequenced was blood. Every receptor here comes from a girl aged 2 to 9 with cystic fibrosis.

The chain has TRBV5-1 and TRBJ2-4; D not certain. Trimming cost V 0 bases and J 6 bases, with 1 base left between them. Germline CDR1 SGHRS, CDR2 YFSETQ. This CDR3 has 11 amino acids. In nucleotides, the CDR3 is TGCGCCAGCAGCTTGGCAAACATTCAGTACTTC. Translated, it gives CASSLANIQYF.

This chain uses TRBV2 with TRBJ1-2; no definite D call. Germline V gene sequence: CDR1 SNHLY, CDR2 FYNNEI. This CDR3 comprises 13 residues. V lost 5 bases, J lost 2 bases, and 9 bases lay in between. The CDR3 DNA sequence: TGTGCCAGCAGTCCGTCCGGGAACTATGGCTACACCTTC. Its translation is CASSPSGNYGYTF.

This clone was recorded only once. The V and J genes are TRBV27 and TRBJ2-1; 8 positions agree with TRBD2. CDR3 length equals 15 residues. The germline V gene encodes CDR1 MNHEY and CDR2 SMNVEV (reference sequence). V was clipped by 6 bases and J by 6 bases; unmatched bases: 10. The CDR3 DNA follows: TGTGCCAGCAGGCTCCAGCGGGAGCGTCGCAATGAGCAGTTCTTC. This gives the protein CASRLQRERRNEQFF.

V and J are TRBV30 and TRBJ2-7; 10 nucleotides agree with TRBD2. The length of the CDR3 is 13 residues. V was pared by 3 bases and J by 1 base, with 0 bases of the junction left unmatched. Germline CDR1 is GTSNPN and CDR2 is SVGIG (reference sequence). This CDR3 reads CAWRLAGSYEQYF. CDR3 DNA: TGTGCCTGGAGACTAGCGGGATCCTACGAGCAGTACTTC.

The rearrangement joins TRBV15 to TRBJ1-5; D is unclear. Trimming shortened V by 0 bases and J by 0 bases, and 6 bases separated the two germline ends. Germline CDR1 is LNHNV and CDR2 is YYDKDF (reference sequence). CDR3 length: 15 residues. Written as DNA, the CDR3 is TGTGCCACCAGCAGAGACAGCAATAGCAATCAGCCCCAGCATTTT. Translated, it gives CATSRDSNSNQPQHF.

The chain recombines TRBV4-1 with TRBJ1-2; tentative D call: TRBD1 (6 bases). The germline V gene has CDR1 MGHRA and CDR2 YSYEKL. This CDR3 has 17 amino acids. Trimming left V 0 bases short and J 8 bases short, with 22 bases between. As DNA, the CDR3 is TGCGCCAGCAGCCAAGATCCGTCTCAGGGGATGGAAGTCGGCTACACCTTC. Translation gives CASSQDPSQGMEVGYTF.

V and J are TRBV7-9 and TRBJ1-1; TRBD1 is a possible D gene (5 bases). With 5 bases removed from V and 6 bases from J, the gap between germline ends came to 16 bases. The germline CDR1 and CDR2 sequences are SEHNR and FQNEAQ (reference sequence). This CDR3 is built from 14 residues. CDR3 protein: CASSTGLTVSEAFF. CDR3 sequence (DNA): TGTGCCAGCAGCACGGGACTGACGGTCTCTGAAGCTTTCTTT.

V usage is TRBV10-3 and J usage is TRBJ1-2, with a tentative D call TRBD1 (6 bases). CDR3 length: 16 amino acids. Germline CDR1 reads ENHRY; CDR2 reads SYGVKD. Trimming cost V 2 bases and J 0 bases, with 13 bases left between them. CDR3 sequence (DNA): TGTGCCATCAGTGAGCCCGCAGGGGTTACTAACTATGGCTACACCTTC. Its translation: CAISEPAGVTNYGYTF.

This clone was counted once. The V call is TRBV7-9, the J call TRBJ1-1; D is unresolved. The CDR3 is 13 amino acids. The V gene's germline CDR1 is SEHNR and CDR2 FQNEAQ (reference sequence). Trimming cost V 5 bases and J 4 bases, with 11 bases left between them. The CDR3 reads CASSPPVGTEAFF. For the CDR3, the DNA is TGTGCCAGCAGCCCGCCGGTCGGCACTGAAGCTTTCTTT.

The chain joins TRBV7-9 to TRBJ2-7, with 9 bases identical to TRBD1. Unmatched junction bases numbered 7, after V lost 5 bases and J lost 2 bases. The CDR3 loop spans 15 amino acids. Germline V lookup: CDR1 SEHNR, CDR2 FQNEAQ (reference sequence). The CDR3 here is CASSHGQGQTYEQYF. The CDR3 nucleotides read TGTGCCAGCAGCCACGGACAGGGGCAAACCTACGAGCAGTACTTC.

The chain has TRBV7-9 and TRBJ2-5; TRBD1 matches 7 bases. Germline-derived CDR1 and CDR2 are SEHNR and FQNEAQ (reference sequence). The CDR3 consists of 19 residues. V lost 4 bases to trimming and J lost 1 base; unmatched junction nucleotides: 18. In DNA form, the CDR3 reads TGTGCCAGCAGCTCTCTAGGGCGTGGGAAGGGACAGCTCCAAGAGACCCAGTACTTC. Protein: CASSSLGRGKGQLQETQYF.

The gene calls are TRBV25-1 and TRBJ1-5; D unresolved. Trimming removed 7 bases at V and 3 bases at J, with 19 bases between. Germline-derived CDR1 and CDR2 are MGHDK and SYGVNS. The CDR3 length is 16 residues. Here the CDR3 reads CASKRGPRADNQPQHF. CDR3 DNA sequence: TGTGCCAGCAAAAGAGGCCCCCGGGCCGACAATCAGCCCCAGCATTTT.

V usage is TRBV29-1 and J usage is TRBJ2-1; tentative D call: TRBD2 (5 bases). V was shortened by 0 bases and J by 0 bases, with 15 bases between the two germline ends. This CDR3 is built from 17 residues. CDR1 is SQVTM, CDR2 ANQGSEA, per germline. This CDR3 is CSVEDPDSAASYNEQFF. In DNA form, the CDR3 reads TGCAGCGTTGAAGATCCCGATAGCGCCGCCTCCTACAATGAGCAGTTCTTC.

This clone was counted a single time. V is TRBV9 and J is TRBJ2-3; tentatively, D is TRBD1 (5 bases). Trimming stripped 0 bases from V and 2 bases from J, with 13 bases between. This CDR3 is built from 16 residues. In germline, CDR1 is SGDLS, CDR2 YYNGEE. In DNA, the CDR3 is TGTGCCAGCAGCGTAGGGGCCTTTGGGGCCACAGATACGCAGTATTTT. Its translation: CASSVGAFGATDTQYF.

CDR3 loop: CASSLTTSGYNEQFF. DNA of the CDR3: TGTGCCAGCAGCTTAACAACTAGCGGCTACAATGAGCAGTTCTTC. The chain joins TRBV11-2 to TRBJ2-1, with 8 nucleotides matching TRBD2. Per the germline V gene, CDR1 is SGHAT and CDR2 is FQNNGV. CDR3 length equals 15 residues. J gave up 3 bases and V 2 bases, and 3 bases lay outside the gene matches.

J is TRBJ1-1 and V is TRBV10-3; D gene ambiguous. Trimming took 4 bases from V and 3 from J, leaving 15 bases between them. CDR1 is ENHRY and CDR2 is SYGVKD in the germline V gene. The CDR3 totals 15 residues. The CDR3 reads CAISAVGRLDTEAFF. The CDR3, as DNA: TGTGCCATCAGTGCTGTGGGCAGGTTGGACACTGAAGCTTTCTTT.

The sample holds one count of this clone. This chain connects TRBV30 to TRBJ2-7, with TRBD1 identical over 11 bases. CDR3 length: 20 residues. CDR1 GTSNPN and CDR2 SVGIG come from the germline V gene (reference sequence). With 1 base clipped from V and 3 bases from J, the junction kept 20 bases outside the gene matches. CDR3 coding DNA: TGTGCCTGGAGTGGTATACGGACAGGTGACTGGACAGGGGGCTACTACGAGCAGTACTTC. The encoded protein is CAWSGIRTGDWTGGYYEQYF.

This chain connects TRBV19 to TRBJ1-3, with D unclear. Per germline, CDR1 LNHDA and CDR2 SQIVND (reference sequence). Trimming pared 2 bases from V and 0 bases from J, leaving 11 bases between. This CDR3 spans 16 amino acids. The CDR3 bases are TGTGCCAGTAGTATAAGCGGCAGTTTCTCTGGAAACACCATATATTTT. It specifies CASSISGSFSGNTIYF.

The J gene is TRBJ2-1, the V gene TRBV7-9, with D possibly being TRBD2 (5 bases). Trimming cost V 7 bases and J 6 bases, with 16 bases left between them. The CDR3 runs 14 residues. CDR1 and CDR2 from the germline V gene are SEHNR and FQNEAQ (reference sequence). The CDR3 loop reads CASTYRGRPNEQFF. The DNA for the CDR3 is TGTGCCAGCACCTACCGGGGTAGACCCAATGAGCAGTTCTTC.

The count of this clone is one. The rearrangement joins TRBV9 to TRBJ2-1; D is uncertain. The CDR3 is 14 amino acids. The V end was cut by 0 bases, the J end by 7 bases, with 11 bases between. Germline V CDR1 and CDR2: SGDLS, YYNGEE. CDR3 loop: CASSVAMGSNEQFF. As DNA, the CDR3 is TGTGCCAGCAGCGTAGCGATGGGGTCTAATGAGCAGTTCTTC.

The sample holds one count of this clone. The chain uses TRBV25-1 and TRBJ2-7, with D tentatively TRBD1 (6 bases). Germline values: CDR1 MGHDK, CDR2 SYGVNS. The CDR3 runs 15 residues. V was shortened by 8 bases and J by 0 bases, with 17 bases between the two germline ends. The CDR3 DNA follows: TGTGCCAGCGCCGTGGCCAGGACAGCCTCCTACGAGCAGTACTTC. Its protein product is CASAVARTASYEQYF.